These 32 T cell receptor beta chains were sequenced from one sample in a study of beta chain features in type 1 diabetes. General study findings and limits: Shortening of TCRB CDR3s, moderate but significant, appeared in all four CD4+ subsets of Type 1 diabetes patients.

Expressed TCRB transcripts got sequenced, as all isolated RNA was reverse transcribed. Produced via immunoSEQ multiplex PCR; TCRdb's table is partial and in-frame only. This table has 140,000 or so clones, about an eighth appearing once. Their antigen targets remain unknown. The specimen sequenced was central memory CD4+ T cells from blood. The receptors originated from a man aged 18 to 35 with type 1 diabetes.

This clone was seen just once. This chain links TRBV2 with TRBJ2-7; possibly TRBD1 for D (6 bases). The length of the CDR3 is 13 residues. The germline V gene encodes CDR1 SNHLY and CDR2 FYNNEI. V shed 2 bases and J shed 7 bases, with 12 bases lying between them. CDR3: CASSERLRGEQYF. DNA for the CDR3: TGTGCCAGCAGTGAACGGTTAAGGGGGGAGCAGTACTTC. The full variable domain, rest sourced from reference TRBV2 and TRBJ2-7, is EPEVTQTPSHQVTQMGQEVILRCVPISNHLYFYWYRQILGQKVEFLVSFYNNEISEKSEIFDDQFSVERPDGSNFTLKIRSTKLEDSAMYFCASSERLRGEQYFGPGTRLTVT.

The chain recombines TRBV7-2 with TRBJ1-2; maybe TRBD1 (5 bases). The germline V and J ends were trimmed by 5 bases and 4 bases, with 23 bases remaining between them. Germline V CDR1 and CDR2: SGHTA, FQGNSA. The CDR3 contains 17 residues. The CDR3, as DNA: TGTGCCAGCAGCCCCATAAGTACAGGCGCCCGGGGCTATGGCTACACCTTC. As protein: CASSPISTGARGYGYTF.

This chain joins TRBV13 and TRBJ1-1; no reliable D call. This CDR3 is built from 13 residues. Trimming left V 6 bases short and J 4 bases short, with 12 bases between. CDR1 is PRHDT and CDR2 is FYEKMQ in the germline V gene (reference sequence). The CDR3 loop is CASRRKGFTEAFF. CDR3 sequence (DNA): TGTGCCAGCAGACGTAAGGGATTCACTGAAGCTTTCTTT.

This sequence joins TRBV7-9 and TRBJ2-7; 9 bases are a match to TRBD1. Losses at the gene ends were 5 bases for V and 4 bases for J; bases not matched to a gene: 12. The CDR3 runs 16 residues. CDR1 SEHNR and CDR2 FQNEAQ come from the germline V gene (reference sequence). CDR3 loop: CASSPQGTGKVYEQYF. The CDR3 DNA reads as TGTGCCAGCAGCCCGCAAGGGACAGGGAAGGTATACGAGCAGTACTTC.

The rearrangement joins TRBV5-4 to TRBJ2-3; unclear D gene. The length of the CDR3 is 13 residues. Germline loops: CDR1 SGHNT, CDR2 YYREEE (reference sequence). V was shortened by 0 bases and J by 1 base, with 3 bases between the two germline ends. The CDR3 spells CASSLGGTDTQYF. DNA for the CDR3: TGTGCCAGCAGCTTGGGGGGCACAGATACGCAGTATTTT.

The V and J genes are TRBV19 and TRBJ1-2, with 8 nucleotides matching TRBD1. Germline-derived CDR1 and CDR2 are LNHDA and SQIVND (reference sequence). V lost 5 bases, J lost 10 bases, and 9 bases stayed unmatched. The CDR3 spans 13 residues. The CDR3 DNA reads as TGTGCCAGTAGTCCGGGACAGGAAGTCGACTACACCTTC. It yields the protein CASSPGQEVDYTF.

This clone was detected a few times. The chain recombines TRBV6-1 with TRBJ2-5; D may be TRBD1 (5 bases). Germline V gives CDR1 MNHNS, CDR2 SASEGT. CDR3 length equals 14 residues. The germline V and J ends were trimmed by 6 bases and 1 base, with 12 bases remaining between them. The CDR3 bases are TGTGCCAGCAGGACGGACACTATCCAAGAGACCCAGTACTTC. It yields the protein CASRTDTIQETQYF.

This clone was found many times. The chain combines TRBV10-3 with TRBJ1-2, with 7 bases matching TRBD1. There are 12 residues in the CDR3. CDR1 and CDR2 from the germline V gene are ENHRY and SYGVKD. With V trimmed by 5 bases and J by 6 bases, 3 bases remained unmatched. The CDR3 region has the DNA TGTGCCATCAGTTGGACAGGAAATGGCTACACCTTC. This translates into CAISWTGNGYTF.

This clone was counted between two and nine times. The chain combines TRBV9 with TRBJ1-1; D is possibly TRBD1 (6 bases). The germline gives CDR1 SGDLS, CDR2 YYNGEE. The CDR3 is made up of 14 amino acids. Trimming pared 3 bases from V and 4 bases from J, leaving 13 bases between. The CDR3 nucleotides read TGTGCCAGCAGCGCGGGGGCCTTGGGCACTGAAGCTTTCTTT. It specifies CASSAGALGTEAFF.

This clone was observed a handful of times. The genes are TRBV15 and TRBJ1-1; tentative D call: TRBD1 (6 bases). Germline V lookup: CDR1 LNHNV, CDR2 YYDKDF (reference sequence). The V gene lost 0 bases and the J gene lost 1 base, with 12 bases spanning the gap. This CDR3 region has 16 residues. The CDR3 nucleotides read TGTGCCACCAGCAGAGATTACGGGACAACGAACACTGAAGCTTTCTTT. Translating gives CATSRDYGTTNTEAFF.

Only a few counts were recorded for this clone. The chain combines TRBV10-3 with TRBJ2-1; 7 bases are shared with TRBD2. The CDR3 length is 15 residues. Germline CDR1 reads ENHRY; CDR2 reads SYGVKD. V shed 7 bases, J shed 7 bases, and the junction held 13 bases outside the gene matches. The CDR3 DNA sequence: TGTGCCATCAAACCCGATTATCGGGGGGTGAATGAGCAGTTCTTC. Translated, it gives CAIKPDYRGVNEQFF.

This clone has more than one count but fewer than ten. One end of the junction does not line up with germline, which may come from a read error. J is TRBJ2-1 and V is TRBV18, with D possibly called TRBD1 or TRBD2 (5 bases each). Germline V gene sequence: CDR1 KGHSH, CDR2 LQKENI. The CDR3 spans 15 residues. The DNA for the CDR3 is TGTGCCAGCTCGCCCGCCGGGACGGCCTATAATGAGCAGTTCTTC. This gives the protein CASSPAGTAYNEQFF.

CDR3: CASTIGGMAAIPEKLFF. CDR3 in DNA: TGCGCCAGCACAATTGGTGGGATGGCGGCAATCCCCGAAAAACTGTTTTTT. The J gene is TRBJ1-4, the V gene TRBV5-1; no clear D. This CDR3 comprises 17 residues. Germline CDR1 SGHRS, CDR2 YFSETQ. V dropped 6 bases and J dropped 8 bases, with 26 bases sitting between them.

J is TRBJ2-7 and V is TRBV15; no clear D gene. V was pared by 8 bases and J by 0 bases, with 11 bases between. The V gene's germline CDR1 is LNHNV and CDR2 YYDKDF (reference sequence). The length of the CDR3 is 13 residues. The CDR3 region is CATAMRISYEQYF. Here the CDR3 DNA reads TGTGCCACCGCTATGCGCATCTCCTACGAGCAGTACTTC.

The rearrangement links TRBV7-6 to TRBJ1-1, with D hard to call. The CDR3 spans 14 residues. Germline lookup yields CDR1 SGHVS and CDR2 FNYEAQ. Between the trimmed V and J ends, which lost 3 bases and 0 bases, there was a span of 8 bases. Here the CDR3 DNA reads TGTGCCAGCAGCTTGACAACGATGAACACTGAAGCTTTCTTT. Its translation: CASSLTTMNTEAFF. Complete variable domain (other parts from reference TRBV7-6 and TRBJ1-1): GAGVSQSPRYKVTKRGQDVALRCDPISGHVSLYWYRQALGQGPEFLTYFNYEAQQDKSGLPNDRFSAERPEGSISTLTIQRTEQRDSAMYRCASSLTTMNTEAFFGQGTRLTVV.

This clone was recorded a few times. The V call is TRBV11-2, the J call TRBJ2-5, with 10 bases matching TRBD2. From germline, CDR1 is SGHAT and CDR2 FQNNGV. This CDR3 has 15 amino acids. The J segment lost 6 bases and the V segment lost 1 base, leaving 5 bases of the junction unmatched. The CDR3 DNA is TGTGCCAGCAGCTTAGGAGCGGGGGGGCCGAAGACCCAGTACTTC. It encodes CASSLGAGGPKTQYF.

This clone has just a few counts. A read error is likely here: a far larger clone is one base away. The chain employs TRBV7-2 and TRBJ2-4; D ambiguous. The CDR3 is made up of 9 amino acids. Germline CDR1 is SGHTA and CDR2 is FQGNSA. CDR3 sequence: CASSPHSGF. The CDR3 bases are TGTGCCAGCAGCCCCCACTCGGGCTTC.

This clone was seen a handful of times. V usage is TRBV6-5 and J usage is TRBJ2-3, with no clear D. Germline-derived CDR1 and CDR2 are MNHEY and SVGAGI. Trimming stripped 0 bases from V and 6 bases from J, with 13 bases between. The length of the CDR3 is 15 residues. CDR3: CASSYSNPGRDTQYF. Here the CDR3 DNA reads TGTGCCAGCAGTTACTCGAATCCTGGTCGGGATACGCAGTATTTT.

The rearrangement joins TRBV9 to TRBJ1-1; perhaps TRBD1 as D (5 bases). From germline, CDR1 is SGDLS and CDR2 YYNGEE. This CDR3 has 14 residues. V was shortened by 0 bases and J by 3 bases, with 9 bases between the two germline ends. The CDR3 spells CASSVDSGHTEAFF. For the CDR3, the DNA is TGTGCCAGCAGCGTAGATTCAGGGCACACTGAAGCTTTCTTT.

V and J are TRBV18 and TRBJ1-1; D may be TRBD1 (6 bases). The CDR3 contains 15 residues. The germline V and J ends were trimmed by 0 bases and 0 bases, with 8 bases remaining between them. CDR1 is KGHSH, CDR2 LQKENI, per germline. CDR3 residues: CASSPPAGVNTEAFF. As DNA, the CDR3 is TGTGCCAGCTCACCACCGGCAGGGGTGAACACTGAAGCTTTCTTT.

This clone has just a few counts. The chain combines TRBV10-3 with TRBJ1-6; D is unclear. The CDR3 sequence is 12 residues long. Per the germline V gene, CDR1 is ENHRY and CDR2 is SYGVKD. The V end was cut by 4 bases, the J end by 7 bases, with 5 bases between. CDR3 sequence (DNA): TGTGCCATCAGTGCCCCAAATTCACCCCTCCACTTT. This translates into CAISAPNSPLHF.

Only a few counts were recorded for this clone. This CDR3 reads CASSPQSEGMTEAFF. DNA of the CDR3: TGTGCCAGCAGCCCCCAGTCGGAGGGAATGACTGAAGCTTTCTTT. The chain has TRBV4-2 and TRBJ1-1; D is undetermined. V lost 4 bases, J lost 5 bases, and 17 bases lay in between. The V gene's germline CDR1 is LGHNA and CDR2 YNFKEQ. The CDR3 sequence is 15 residues long.

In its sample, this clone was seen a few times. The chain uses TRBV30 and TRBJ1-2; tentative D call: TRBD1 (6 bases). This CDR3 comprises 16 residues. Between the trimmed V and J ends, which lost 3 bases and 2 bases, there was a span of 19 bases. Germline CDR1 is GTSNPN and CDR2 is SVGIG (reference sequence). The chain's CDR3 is CAWSPRGRGRNYGYTF. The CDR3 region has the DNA TGTGCCTGGAGCCCTAGGGGCAGGGGAAGGAACTATGGCTACACCTTC.

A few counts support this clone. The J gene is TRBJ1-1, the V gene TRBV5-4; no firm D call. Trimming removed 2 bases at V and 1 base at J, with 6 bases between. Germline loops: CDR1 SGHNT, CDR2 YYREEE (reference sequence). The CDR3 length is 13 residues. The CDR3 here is CASSFRPNTEAFF. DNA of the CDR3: TGTGCCAGCAGCTTTCGTCCGAACACTGAAGCTTTCTTT.

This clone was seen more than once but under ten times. CDR3 sequence reads: CASSQDRVTGELFF. In DNA, the CDR3 is TGCGCCAGCAGCCAGGACAGGGTAACCGGGGAGCTGTTTTTT. The chain uses TRBV5-1 and TRBJ2-2; 8 bases are shared with TRBD1. The CDR3 length is 14 residues. With 4 bases clipped from V and 5 bases from J, the junction kept 4 bases outside the gene matches. Germline assignment: CDR1 SGHRS and CDR2 YFSETQ.

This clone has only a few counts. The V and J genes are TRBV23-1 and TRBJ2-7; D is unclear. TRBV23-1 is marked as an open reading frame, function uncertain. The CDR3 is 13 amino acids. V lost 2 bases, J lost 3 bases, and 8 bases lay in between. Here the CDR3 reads CASSQALVYEQYF. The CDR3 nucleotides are TGCGCCAGCAGTCAAGCTCTGGTCTACGAGCAGTACTTC.

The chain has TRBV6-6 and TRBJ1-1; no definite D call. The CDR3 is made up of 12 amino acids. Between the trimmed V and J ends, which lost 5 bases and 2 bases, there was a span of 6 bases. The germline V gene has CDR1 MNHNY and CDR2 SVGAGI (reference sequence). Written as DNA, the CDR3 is TGTGCCAGCAGTAACGGAAACACTGAAGCTTTCTTT. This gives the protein CASSNGNTEAFF.

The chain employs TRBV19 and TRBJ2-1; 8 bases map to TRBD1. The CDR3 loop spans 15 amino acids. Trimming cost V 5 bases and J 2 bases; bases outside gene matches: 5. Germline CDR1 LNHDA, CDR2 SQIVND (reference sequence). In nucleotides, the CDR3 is TGTGCCAGTAGTGTTACAGGGGGTGCCTACAATGAGCAGTTCTTC. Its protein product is CASSVTGGAYNEQFF.

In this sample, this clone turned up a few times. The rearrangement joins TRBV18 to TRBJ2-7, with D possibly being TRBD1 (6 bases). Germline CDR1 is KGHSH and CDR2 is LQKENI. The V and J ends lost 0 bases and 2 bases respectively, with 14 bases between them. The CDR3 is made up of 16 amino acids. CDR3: CASSPPAQWTAYEQYF. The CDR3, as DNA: TGTGCCAGCTCACCACCGGCACAGTGGACAGCCTACGAGCAGTACTTC.

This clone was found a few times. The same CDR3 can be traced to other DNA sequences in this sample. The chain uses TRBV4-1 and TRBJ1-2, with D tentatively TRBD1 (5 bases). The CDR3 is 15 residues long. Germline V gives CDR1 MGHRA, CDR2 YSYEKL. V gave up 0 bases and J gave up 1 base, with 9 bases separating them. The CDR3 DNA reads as TGCGCCAGCAGCCAAGAGACAGCTCTTAACTATGGCTACACCTTC. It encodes CASSQETALNYGYTF.

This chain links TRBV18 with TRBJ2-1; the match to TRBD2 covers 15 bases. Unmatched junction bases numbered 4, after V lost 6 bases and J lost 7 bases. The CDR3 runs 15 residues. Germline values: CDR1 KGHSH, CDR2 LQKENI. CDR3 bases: TGTGCCAGCTCTCGGACTAGCGGGGGGGCAAATGAGCAGTTCTTC. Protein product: CASSRTSGGANEQFF.

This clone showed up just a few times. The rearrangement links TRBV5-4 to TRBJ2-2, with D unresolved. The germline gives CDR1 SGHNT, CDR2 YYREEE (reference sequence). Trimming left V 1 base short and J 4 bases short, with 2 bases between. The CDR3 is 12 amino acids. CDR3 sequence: CASSLSTGELFF. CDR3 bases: TGTGCCAGCAGCTTGTCCACCGGGGAGCTGTTTTTT.